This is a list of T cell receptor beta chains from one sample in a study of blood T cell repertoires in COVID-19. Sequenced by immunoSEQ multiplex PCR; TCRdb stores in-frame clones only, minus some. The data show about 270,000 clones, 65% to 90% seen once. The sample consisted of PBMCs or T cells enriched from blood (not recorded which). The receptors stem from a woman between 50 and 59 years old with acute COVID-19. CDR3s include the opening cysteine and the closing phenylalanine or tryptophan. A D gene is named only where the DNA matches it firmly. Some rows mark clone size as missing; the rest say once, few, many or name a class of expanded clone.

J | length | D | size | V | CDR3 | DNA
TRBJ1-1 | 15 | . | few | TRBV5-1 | CASSLVRGGNTEAFF | TGCGCCAGCAGCTTGGTCAGGGGCGGGAACACTGAAGCTTTCTTT
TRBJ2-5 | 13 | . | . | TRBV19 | CASSMGAPETQYF | TGTGCCAGTAGTATGGGGGCTCCAGAGACCCAGTACTTC
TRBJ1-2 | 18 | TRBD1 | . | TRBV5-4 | CASSLDPFNPGQGLGYTF | TGTGCCAGCAGCTTAGACCCATTTAACCCGGGACAGGGACTTGGCTACACCTTC
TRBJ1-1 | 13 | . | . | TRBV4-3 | CASSQWTSTEAFF | TGCGCCAGCAGCCAATGGACAAGCACTGAAGCTTTCTTT
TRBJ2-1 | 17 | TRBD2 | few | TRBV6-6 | CASSHPGVAGTINEQFF | TGTGCCAGCAGTCATCCCGGGGTAGCGGGGACCATCAATGAGCAGTTCTTC
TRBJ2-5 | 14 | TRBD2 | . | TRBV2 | CASTLAGGQETQYF | TGTGCCAGCACTCTAGCGGGGGGGCAAGAGACCCAGTACTTC
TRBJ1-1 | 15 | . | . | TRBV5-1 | CASSLRTDPNTEAFF | TGCGCCAGCAGCCTCCGGACTGACCCGAACACTGAAGCTTTCTTT
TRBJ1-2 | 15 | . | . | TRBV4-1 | CASSQDLTLAGGYTF | TGCGCCAGCAGCCAAGATCTTACCCTGGCGGGTGGCTACACCTTC
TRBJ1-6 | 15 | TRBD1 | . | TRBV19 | CASSPGDRGSSPLHF | TGTGCCAGTAGTCCGGGCGACAGGGGAAGTTCACCCCTCCACTTT
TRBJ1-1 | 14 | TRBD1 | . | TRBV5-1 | CASSTGTGRAEAFF | TGCGCCAGCAGCACAGGGACAGGGCGGGCTGAAGCTTTCTTT
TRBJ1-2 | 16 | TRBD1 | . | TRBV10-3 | CAISESRQGGFYGYTF | TGTGCCATCAGTGAGTCGCGACAGGGTGGTTTCTATGGCTACACCTTC